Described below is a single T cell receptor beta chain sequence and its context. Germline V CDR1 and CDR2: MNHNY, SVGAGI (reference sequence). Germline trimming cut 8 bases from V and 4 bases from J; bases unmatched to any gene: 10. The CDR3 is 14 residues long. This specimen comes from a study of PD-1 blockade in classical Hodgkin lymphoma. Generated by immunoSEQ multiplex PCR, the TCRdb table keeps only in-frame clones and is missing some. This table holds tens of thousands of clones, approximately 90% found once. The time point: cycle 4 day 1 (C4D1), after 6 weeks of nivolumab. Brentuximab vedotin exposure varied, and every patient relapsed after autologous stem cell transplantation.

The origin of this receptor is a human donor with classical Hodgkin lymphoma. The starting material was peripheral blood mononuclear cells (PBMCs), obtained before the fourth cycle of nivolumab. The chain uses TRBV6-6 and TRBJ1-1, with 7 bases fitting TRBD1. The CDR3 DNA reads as TGTGCCAGCGGAGGGGCGACAGGGCGCACTGAAGCTTTCTTT. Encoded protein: CASGGATGRTEAFF.